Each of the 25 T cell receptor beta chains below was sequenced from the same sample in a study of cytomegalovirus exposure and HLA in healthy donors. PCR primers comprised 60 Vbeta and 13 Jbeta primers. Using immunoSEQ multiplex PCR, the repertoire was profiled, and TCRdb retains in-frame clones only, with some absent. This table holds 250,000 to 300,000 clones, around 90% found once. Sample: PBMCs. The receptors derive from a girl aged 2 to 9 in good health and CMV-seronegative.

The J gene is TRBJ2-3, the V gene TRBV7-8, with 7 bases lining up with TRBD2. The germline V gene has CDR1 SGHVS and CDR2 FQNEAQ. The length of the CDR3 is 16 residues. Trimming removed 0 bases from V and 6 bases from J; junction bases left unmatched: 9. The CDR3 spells CASSLAAFFGRDTQYF. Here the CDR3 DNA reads TGTGCCAGCAGCTTAGCAGCATTTTTCGGGAGGGATACGCAGTATTTT.

As DNA, the CDR3 is TGTGCCAGCAGCCCCGCGACAGGGGTTAGGACTGAAGCTTTCTTT. This sequence encodes CASSPATGVRTEAFF. The chain carries TRBV7-2 and TRBJ1-1; TRBD1 matches 8 bases. V was pared by 5 bases and J by 5 bases, with 10 bases of the junction left unmatched. The germline V gene encodes CDR1 SGHTA and CDR2 FQGNSA. This CDR3 has 15 amino acids.

CDR3 bases: TGTGCCAGCTCACCAGAGTCGCTTTTGAATGAGCAGTTCTTC. Amino acid sequence: CASSPESLLNEQFF. The chain uses TRBV18 and TRBJ2-1, with no clear D. Trimming took off 2 bases at V and 7 bases at J, with 12 bases between the two ends. CDR3 length: 14 residues. Germline V CDR1 and CDR2: KGHSH, LQKENI. The whole variable domain, filled in from reference TRBV18 and TRBJ2-1, reads NAGVMQNPRHLVRRRGQEARLRCSPMKGHSHVYWYRQLPEEGLKFMVYLQKENIIDESGMPKERFSAEFPKEGPSILRIQQVVRGDSAAYFCASSPESLLNEQFFGPGTRLTVL.

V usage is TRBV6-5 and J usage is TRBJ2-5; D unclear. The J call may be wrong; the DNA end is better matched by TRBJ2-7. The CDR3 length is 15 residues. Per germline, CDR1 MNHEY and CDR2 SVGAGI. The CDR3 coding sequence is TGTGCCAGCAGTTACTCAGGATCTCTTAACTACGAGCAGTACTTC. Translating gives CASSYSGSLNYEQYF.

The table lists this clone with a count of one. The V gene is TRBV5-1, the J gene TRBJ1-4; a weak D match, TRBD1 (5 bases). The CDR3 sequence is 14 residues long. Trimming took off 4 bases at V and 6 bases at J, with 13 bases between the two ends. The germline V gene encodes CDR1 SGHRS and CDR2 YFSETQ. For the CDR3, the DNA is TGCGCCAGCAGCCCCGGGGGTACTTATGAAAAACTGTTTTTT. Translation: CASSPGGTYEKLFF.

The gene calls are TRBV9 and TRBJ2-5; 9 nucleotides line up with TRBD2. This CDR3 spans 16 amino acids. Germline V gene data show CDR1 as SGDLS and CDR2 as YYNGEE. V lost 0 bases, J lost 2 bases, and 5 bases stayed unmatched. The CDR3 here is CASSVDGGGAQETQYF. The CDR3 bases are TGTGCCAGCAGCGTAGATGGCGGGGGGGCTCAAGAGACCCAGTACTTC. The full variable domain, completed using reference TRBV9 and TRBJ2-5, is DSGVTQTPKHLITATGQRVTLRCSPRSGDLSVYWYQQSLDQGLQFLIQYYNGEERAKGNILERFSAQQFPDLHSELNLSSLELGDSALYFCASSVDGGGAQETQYFGPGTRLLVL.

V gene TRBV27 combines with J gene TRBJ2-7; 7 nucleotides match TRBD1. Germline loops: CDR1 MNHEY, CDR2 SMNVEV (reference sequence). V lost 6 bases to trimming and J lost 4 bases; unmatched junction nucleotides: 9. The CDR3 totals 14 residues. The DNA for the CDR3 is TGTGCCAGCAGCCATCTACAGGGGACATACGAGCAGTACTTC. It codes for CASSHLQGTYEQYF.

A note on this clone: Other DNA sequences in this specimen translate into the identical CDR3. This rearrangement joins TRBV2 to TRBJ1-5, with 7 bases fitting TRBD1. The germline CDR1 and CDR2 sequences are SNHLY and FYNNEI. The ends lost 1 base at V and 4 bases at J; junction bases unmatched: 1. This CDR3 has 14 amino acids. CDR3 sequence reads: CASSEGQGNQPQHF. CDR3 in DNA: TGTGCCAGCAGTGAAGGACAGGGAAATCAGCCCCAGCATTTT.

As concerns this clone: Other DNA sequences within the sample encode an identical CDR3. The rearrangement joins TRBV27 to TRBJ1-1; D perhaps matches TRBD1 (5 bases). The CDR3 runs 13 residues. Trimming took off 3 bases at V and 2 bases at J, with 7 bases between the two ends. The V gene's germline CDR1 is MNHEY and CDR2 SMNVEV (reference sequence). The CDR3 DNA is TGTGCCAGCAGTTTCGACAGAAACACTGAAGCTTTCTTT. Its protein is CASSFDRNTEAFF.

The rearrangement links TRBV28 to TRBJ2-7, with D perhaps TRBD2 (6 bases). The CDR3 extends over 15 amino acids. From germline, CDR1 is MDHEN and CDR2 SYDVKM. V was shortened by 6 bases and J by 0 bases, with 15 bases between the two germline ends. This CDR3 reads CASSQTGGSSYEQYF. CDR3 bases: TGTGCCAGCAGCCAAACCGGGGGAAGCTCCTACGAGCAGTACTTC.

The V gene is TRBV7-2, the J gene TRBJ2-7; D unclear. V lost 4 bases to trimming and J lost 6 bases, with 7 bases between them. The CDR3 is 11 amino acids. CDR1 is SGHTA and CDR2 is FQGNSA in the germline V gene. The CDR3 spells CASSSESEQYF. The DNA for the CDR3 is TGTGCCAGCAGCTCTGAGAGCGAGCAGTACTTC. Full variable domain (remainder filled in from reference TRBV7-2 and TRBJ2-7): GAGVSQSPSNKVTEKGKDVELRCDPISGHTALYWYRQSLGQGLEFLIYFQGNSAPDKSGLPSDRFSAERTGGSVSTLTIQRTQQEDSAVYLCASSSESEQYFGPGTRLTVT.

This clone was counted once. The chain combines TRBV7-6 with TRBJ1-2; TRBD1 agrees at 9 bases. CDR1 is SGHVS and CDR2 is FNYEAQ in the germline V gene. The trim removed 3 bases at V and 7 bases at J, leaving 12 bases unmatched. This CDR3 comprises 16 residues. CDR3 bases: TGTGCCAGCAGCTTGGGGGCGACAGGGGGAATTGGTGGCTACACCTTC. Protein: CASSLGATGGIGGYTF.

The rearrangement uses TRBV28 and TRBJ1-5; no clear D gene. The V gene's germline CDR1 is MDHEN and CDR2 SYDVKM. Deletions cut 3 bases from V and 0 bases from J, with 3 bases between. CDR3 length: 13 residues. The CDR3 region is CASSFGSNQPQHF. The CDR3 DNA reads TGTGCCAGCAGTTTCGGTAGCAATCAGCCCCAGCATTTT.

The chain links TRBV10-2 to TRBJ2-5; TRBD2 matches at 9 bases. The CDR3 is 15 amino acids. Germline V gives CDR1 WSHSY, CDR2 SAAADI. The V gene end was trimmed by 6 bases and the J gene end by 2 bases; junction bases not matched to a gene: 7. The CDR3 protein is CASRAAGGPQETQYF. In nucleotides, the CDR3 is TGCGCCAGCAGGGCGGCGGGGGGGCCACAAGAGACCCAGTACTTC.

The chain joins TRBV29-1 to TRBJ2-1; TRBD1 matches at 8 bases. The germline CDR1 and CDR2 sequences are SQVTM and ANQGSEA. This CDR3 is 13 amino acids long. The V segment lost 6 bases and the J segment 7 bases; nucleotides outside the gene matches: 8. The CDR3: CSVVDRVLNEQFF. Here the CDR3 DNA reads TGCAGCGTGGTGGACAGGGTACTAAATGAGCAGTTCTTC.

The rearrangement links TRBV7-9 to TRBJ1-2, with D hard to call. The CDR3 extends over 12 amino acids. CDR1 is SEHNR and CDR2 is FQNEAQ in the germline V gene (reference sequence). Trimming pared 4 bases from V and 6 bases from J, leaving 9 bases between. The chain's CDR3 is CASSSRENGYTF. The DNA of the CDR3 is TGTGCCAGCAGCTCCCGGGAGAATGGCTACACCTTC.

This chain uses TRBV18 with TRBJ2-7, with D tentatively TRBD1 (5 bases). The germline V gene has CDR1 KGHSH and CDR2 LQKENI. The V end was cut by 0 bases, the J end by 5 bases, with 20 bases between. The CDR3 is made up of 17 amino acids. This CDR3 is CASSPPVGAERSDEQYF. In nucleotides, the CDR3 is TGTGCCAGCTCACCACCTGTAGGGGCGGAACGCAGTGACGAGCAGTACTTC.

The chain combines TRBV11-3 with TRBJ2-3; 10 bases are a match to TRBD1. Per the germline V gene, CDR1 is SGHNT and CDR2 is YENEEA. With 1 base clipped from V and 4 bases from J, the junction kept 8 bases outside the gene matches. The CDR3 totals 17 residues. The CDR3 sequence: CASSLGGTGAEADTQYF. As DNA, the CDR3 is TGTGCCAGCAGCTTAGGTGGGACAGGGGCAGAAGCAGATACGCAGTATTTT.

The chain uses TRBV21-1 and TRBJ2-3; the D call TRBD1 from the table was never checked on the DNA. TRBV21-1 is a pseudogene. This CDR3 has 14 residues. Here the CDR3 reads CASTPGDSTDTQYF. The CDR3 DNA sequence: TGTGCCAGCACCCCAGGGGATAGCACAGATACGCAGTATTTT.

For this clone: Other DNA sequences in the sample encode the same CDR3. CDR3 region: CASSLTGIFSYEQYF. Written as DNA, the CDR3 is TGTGCCAGCAGCTTGACAGGGATCTTCTCCTACGAGCAGTACTTC. The rearrangement links TRBV5-6 to TRBJ2-7; D may be TRBD1 (6 bases). CDR1 is SGHDT, CDR2 YYEEEE, per germline. This CDR3 comprises 15 residues. Trimming stripped 1 base from V and 0 bases from J, with 11 bases between.

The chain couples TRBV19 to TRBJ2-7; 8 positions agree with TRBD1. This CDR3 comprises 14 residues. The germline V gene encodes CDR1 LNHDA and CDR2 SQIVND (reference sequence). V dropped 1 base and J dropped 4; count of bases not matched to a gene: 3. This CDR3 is CASSIAGGVYEQYF. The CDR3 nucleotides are TGTGCCAGTAGTATAGCAGGGGGCGTGTACGAGCAGTACTTC.

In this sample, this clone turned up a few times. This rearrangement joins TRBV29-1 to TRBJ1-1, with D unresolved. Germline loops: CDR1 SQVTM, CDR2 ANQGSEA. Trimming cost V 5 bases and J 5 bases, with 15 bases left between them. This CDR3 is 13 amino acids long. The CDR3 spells CSVTEGKGTEAFF. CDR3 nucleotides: TGCAGCGTTACGGAGGGCAAAGGTACTGAAGCTTTCTTT.

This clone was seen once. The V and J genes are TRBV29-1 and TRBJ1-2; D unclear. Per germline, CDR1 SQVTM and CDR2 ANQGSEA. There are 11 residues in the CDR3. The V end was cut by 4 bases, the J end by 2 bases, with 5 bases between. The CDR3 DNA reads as TGCAGCGTTGGACAAAACTATGGCTACACCTTC. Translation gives CSVGQNYGYTF. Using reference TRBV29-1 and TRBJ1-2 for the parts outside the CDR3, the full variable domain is SAVISQKPSRDICQRGTSLTIQCQVDSQVTMMFWYRQQPGQSLTLIATANQGSEATYESGFVIDKFPISRPNLTFSTLTVSNMSPEDSSIYLCSVGQNYGYTFGSGTRLTVV.

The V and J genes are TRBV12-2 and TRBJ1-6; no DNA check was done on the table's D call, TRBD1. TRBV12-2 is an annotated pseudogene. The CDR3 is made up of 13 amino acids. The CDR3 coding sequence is TGTGCAAGTCGCCCAGGGGATCTCGATCCCCTCCACTTT. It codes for CASRPGDLDPLHF.

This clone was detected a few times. The CDR3, as DNA: TGTGCCAGCAGCTCCGGGACTAGTTTCGCGCAGTATTTT. It is translated as CASSSGTSFAQYF. The V call is TRBV7-2, the J call TRBJ2-3; 8 nucleotides match TRBD2. This CDR3 comprises 13 residues. Germline CDR1 and CDR2: SGHTA and FQGNSA. V shed 4 bases, J shed 10 bases, and the junction held 7 bases outside the gene matches. Supplemented by reference TRBV7-2 and TRBJ2-3, the full variable domain reads GAGVSQSPSNKVTEKGKDVELRCDPISGHTALYWYRQSLGQGLEFLIYFQGNSAPDKSGLPSDRFSAERTGGSVSTLTIQRTQQEDSAVYLCASSSGTSFAQYFGPGTRLTVL.